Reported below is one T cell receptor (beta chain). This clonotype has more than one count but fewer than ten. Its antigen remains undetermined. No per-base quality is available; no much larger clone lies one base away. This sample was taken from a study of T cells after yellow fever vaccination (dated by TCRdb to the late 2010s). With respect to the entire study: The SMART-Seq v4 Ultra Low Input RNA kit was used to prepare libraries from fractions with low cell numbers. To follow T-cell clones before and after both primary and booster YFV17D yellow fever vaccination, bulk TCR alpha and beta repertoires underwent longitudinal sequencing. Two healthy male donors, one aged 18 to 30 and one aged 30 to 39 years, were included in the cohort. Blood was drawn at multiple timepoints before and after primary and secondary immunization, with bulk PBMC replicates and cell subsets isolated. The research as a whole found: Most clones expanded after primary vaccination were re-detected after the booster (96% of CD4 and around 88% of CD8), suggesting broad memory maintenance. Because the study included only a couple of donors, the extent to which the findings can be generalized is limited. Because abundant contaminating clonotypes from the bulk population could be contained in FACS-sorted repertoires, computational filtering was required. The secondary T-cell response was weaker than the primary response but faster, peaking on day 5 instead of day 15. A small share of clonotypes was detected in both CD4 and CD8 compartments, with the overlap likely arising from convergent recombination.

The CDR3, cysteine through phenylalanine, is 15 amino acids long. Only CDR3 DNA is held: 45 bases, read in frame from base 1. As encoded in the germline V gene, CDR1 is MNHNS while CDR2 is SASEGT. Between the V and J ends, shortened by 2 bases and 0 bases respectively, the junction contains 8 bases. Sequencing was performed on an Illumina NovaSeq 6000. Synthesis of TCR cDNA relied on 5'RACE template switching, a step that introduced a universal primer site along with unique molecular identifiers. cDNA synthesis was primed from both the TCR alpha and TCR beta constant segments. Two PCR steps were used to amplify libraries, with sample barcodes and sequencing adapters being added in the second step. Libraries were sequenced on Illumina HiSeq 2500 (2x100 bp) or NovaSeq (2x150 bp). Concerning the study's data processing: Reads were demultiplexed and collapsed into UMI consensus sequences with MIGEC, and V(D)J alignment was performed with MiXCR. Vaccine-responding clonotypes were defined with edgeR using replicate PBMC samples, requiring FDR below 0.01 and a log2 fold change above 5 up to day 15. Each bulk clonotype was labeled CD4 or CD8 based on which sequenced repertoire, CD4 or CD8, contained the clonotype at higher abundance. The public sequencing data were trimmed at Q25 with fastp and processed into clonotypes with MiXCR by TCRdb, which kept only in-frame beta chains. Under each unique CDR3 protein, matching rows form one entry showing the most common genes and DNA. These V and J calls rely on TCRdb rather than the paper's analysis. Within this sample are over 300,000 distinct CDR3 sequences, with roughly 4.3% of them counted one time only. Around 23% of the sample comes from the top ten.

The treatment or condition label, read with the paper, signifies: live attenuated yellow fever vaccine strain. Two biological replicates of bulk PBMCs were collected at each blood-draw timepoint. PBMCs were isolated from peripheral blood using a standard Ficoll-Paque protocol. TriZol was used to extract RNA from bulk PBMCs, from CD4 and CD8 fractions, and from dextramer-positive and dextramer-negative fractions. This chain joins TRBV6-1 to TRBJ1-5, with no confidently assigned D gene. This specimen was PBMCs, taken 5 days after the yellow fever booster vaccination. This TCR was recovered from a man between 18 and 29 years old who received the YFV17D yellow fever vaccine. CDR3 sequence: CASSEQGYSNQPQHF. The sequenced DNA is TGTGCCAGCAGTGAACAAGGATATAGCAATCAGCCCCAGCATTTT.